This entry concerns a single T cell receptor beta chain. Repertoires were generated with immunoSEQ multiplex PCR, while TCRdb's copy carries only in-frame clones and drops some. The profile shows hundreds of thousands of clones, roughly 82% of them singletons. These data belong to a study of control samples from healthy donors and cancer patients. V lost 5 bases to trimming and J lost 1 base, with 9 bases between them. This CDR3 comprises 15 residues. CDR1 and CDR2 (germline): LNHDA, SQIVND (reference sequence). The source material was PBMCs. The chain combines TRBV19 with TRBJ1-6; D remains unclear. The sequence derives from a woman aged 60 to 75 with lung cancer. The CDR3 loop is CASSYTVSYNSPLHF. The CDR3 coding sequence is TGTGCCAGTAGTTATACGGTTTCCTATAATTCACCCCTCCACTTT.